This is a list of T cell receptor beta chains from one sample in a study of identical twins. MiXCR was run by TCRdb on the 5' RACE reads, yielding one entry per CDR3 protein. The table records hundreds of thousands of distinct CDR3 sequences, more than 6.5% of them present only once. These data were also filed under a second study, of yellow fever vaccine responses in identical twins.

The sample consisted of PBMCs. The receptors originated from a woman aged 18-29 years in good health. Each CDR3 is given with its conserved first and last residue. A D gene is named only where the DNA matches it firmly. Expanded clones get a size class; other rows say once, few or many, or leave the size out.

many,.,TRBV9,TRBJ2-1,14,TGTGCCAGCAGCGTAGGAGTCACAGCAGGGTGGCAGTTCTTC,CASSVGVTAGWQFF
few,TRBD2,TRBV4-1,TRBJ2-2,18,TGCGCCAGCAGCCCACGACCGGGGCGGGAGGGTAGGACCGGGGAGCTGTTTTTT,CASSPRPGREGRTGELFF
few,TRBD1,TRBV7-2,TRBJ1-2,16,TGTGCCAGCAGCCTAGCCCCGGGACAGGGGATCTATGGCTACACCTTC,CASSLAPGQGIYGYTF
few,TRBD1,TRBV5-8,TRBJ2-1,15,TGTGCCAGCAGCTTGGAAGGACAGGGTGGGGATGAGCAGTTCTTC,CASSLEGQGGDEQFF
.,.,TRBV27,TRBJ1-5,16,TGTGCCAGCAGTTTAAAGGGGACATATTTATATCAGCCCCAGCATTTT,CASSLKGTYLYQPQHF
few,.,TRBV29-1,TRBJ2-3,15,TGCAGCGTTGTGTGGGGCTGGACAGTCACAGATACGCAGTATTTT,CSVVWGWTVTDTQYF
.,.,TRBV11-2,TRBJ1-6,17,TGTGCCAGCAGCTTAGAGGGGAGTGGCTCCTATAATTCACCCCTCCACTTT,CASSLEGSGSYNSPLHF
.,.,TRBV18,TRBJ2-7,16,TGTGCCAGCTCACCAGGGTTGGACAGTACGAAATACGAGCAGTACTTC,CASSPGLDSTKYEQYF
few,.,TRBV6-2/TRBV6-3,TRBJ1-5,15,TGTGCCAGCAGTTACGGAGGGGGAAGCAATCAGCCCCAGCATTTT,CASSYGGGSNQPQHF
.,TRBD2,TRBV5-5,TRBJ2-5,17,TGTGCCAGCAGCTCGACTAGCGGGAGGACATCACAAGAGACCCAGTACTTC,CASSSTSGRTSQETQYF
.,.,TRBV20-1,TRBJ2-2,12,TGCAGTGTCAATTACCTAACCGGGGAGCTGTTTTTT,CSVNYLTGELFF
many,TRBD2,TRBV29-1,TRBJ2-1,18,TGCAGCGTTGAAGATCCGGGACTAGCGGGTCCCGCTTGGGGAGGGCAGTTCTTC,CSVEDPGLAGPAWGGQFF
few,TRBD2,TRBV2,TRBJ2-1,14,TGTGCCAGCAGTGCGAGCGGGGGGGGGTTTGAGCAGTTCTTC,CASSASGGGFEQFF
few,.,TRBV4-3,TRBJ2-2,18,TGCGCCAGCAGCCAAGATCTTCCCCCATTGTGGGACACCGGGGAGCTGTTTTTT,CASSQDLPPLWDTGELFF
.,.,TRBV5-1,TRBJ2-3,14,TGCGCCAGCAGCTTGGAAACAGGGACAGATACGCAGTATTTT,CASSLETGTDTQYF
few,TRBD2,TRBV24-1,TRBJ2-3,16,TGTGCCACCAGTAGCGGGGGCGGGGGGGCGGCAGATACGCAGTATTTT,CATSSGGGGAADTQYF
.,.,TRBV7-9,TRBJ2-5,14,TGTGCCAGCAGCTTAGTTCTCAGCCAAGAGACCCAGTACTTC,CASSLVLSQETQYF
many,TRBD1,TRBV29-1,TRBJ1-5,13,TGCAGCGTTCGGACAGGGGAATATCAGCCCCAGCATTTT,CSVRTGEYQPQHF
many,TRBD2,TRBV18,TRBJ2-7,14,TGTGCCAGCTCGCCAACGGGGGGTACATACGAGCAGTACTTC,CASSPTGGTYEQYF
.,.,TRBV12-3/TRBV12-4,TRBJ1-5,13,TGTGCCAGCAGTCCTATAGGGGGAGTGCCCCAGCATTTT,CASSPIGGVPQHF
few,TRBD2,TRBV20-1,TRBJ2-5,15,TGCAGTGCTTTTCATCCGGGACTAGGTACGCAGACCCAGTACTTC,CSAFHPGLGTQTQYF
many,TRBD2,TRBV6-5,TRBJ2-1,15,TGTGCCAGCAGTTACACTAGCGGGAGTTACAATGAGCAGTTCTTC,CASSYTSGSYNEQFF
few,.,TRBV13,TRBJ1-5,14,TGTGCCAGCAGCTCCGGTAGGGGCAATCAGCCCCAGCATTTT,CASSSGRGNQPQHF
.,.,TRBV12-3/TRBV12-4,TRBJ2-1,13,TGTGCCAGCTGGGGGGGCAGGCGGAATGAGCAGTTCTTC,CASWGGRRNEQFF
many,TRBD2,TRBV20-1,TRBJ2-3,15,TGCAGTGCTAGCCCACTAGCGGGAGACGGAGATACGCAGTATTTT,CSASPLAGDGDTQYF
few,TRBD2,TRBV7-9,TRBJ2-1,15,TGTGCCAGCAGCTCCGGGAGGGCCAAAGGAAATGAGCAGTTCTTC,CASSSGRAKGNEQFF
few,.,TRBV28,TRBJ2-7,14,TGTGCCACCACGTTAGGGGGAAGCTCCTACGAGCAGTACTTC,CATTLGGSSYEQYF
few,.,TRBV29-1,TRBJ1-1,12,TGCAGCGTGATCGGGTCGAACACTGAAGCTTTCTTT,CSVIGSNTEAFF
few,.,TRBV7-3,TRBJ2-1,15,TGTGCCAGCAGCTTAAGGGGCCAGGGCGGCAATGAGCAGTTCTTC,CASSLRGQGGNEQFF
.,.,TRBV4-3,TRBJ2-1,15,TGCGCCAGCAGCCAAGATAGATCGATGCTGATTGAGCAGTTCTTC,CASSQDRSMLIEQFF
many,.,TRBV6-7,TRBJ2-6,17,TGTGCCCTCTCGCGGACAGCAGGAATAGCTGGGGCCAACGTCCTGACTTTC,CALSRTAGIAGANVLTF
once,.,TRBV6-8,TRBJ1-5,17,TGTGCCAGCAAATTGGGGGGTCAGGGAATGCCCAATCAGCCCCAGCATTTT,CASKLGGQGMPNQPQHF
.,.,TRBV11-2,TRBJ2-2,19,TGTGCCAGCAGCCGCACGGCAACAGGGCAAAACAAAAACACCGGGGAGCTGTTTTTT,CASSRTATGQNKNTGELFF
many,TRBD1,TRBV29-1,TRBJ1-2,12,TGCAGCGGTGGGACAGGGATTGATGGCTACACCTTC,CSGGTGIDGYTF
.,.,TRBV20-1,TRBJ1-3,16,TGCAGTGCCCCCACCCTTCAGGGGAAAACTGGAAACACCATATATTTT,CSAPTLQGKTGNTIYF
few,.,TRBV28,TRBJ2-3,14,TGTGCCAGCAGTTTAAAGTCAGGAACAGATACGCAGTATTTT,CASSLKSGTDTQYF
many,TRBD2,TRBV5-5,TRBJ2-7,15,TGTGCCAGCAACAGACTAGCGGGAGGAGCCTACGAGCAGTACTTC,CASNRLAGGAYEQYF
.,.,TRBV29-1,TRBJ2-1,14,TGCAGCGTTGAAGTCCGGGACTCCTACAATGAGCAGTTCTTC,CSVEVRDSYNEQFF
.,.,TRBV28,TRBJ2-5,13,TGTGCCATTTCTGCCGGGGCCCCAGAGACCCAGTACTTC,CAISAGAPETQYF